Below, one T cell receptor beta chain is given with its context. Germline assignment: CDR1 SGHVS and CDR2 FNYEAQ. The CDR3 sequence is 15 residues long. The J segment lost 4 bases and the V segment lost 5 bases, leaving 6 bases of the junction unmatched. As processed by the authors: Using reference gene primer amplification, nucleated cell counts were estimated. Only in-frame clones appear in the TCRdb table, and some are missing; sequencing was by immunoSEQ multiplex PCR. The V and J calls and clone size come from that table; D and trimming were worked out from the DNA. The repertoire holds around 150,000 clones, with just over 85% as singletons. This entry belongs to a study of blood T cell repertoires in COVID-19. Study summary: Some COVID-19 samples were acute and others convalescent; all came from the United States, Italy and Spain. PBMCs, B-cell-depleted T cells, or T cells provided the cDNA or gDNA that made up the material.

The TCR originated in a man between 65 and 85 years old with acute or convalescent COVID-19. This chain uses TRBV7-6 with TRBJ2-1; TRBD1 aligns across 9 bases. The source material was peripheral blood. The CDR3 DNA follows: TGTGCCAGCAGCCCCGGACAGGGGAAATACAATGAGCAGTTCTTC. It encodes CASSPGQGKYNEQFF.